This is a list of T cell receptor beta chains from one sample in a study of blood T cell repertoires in COVID-19. The method was immunoSEQ multiplex PCR; TCRdb's version includes in-frame clones alone and lacks a portion of them. In the table there are some 250,000 clones, approximately 91% of which are singletons. The sample taken for sequencing was peripheral blood. These receptor sequences come from a woman aged 25 to 39 with acute or convalescent COVID-19. Each CDR3 is given with its conserved first and last residue. A D gene is named only where the DNA matches it firmly. Only part of the rows carry a size: once, few, many, or a class if the clone is expanded.

d_gene	abundance	j_gene	v_gene	CDR3nt	CDR3aa
-	once	TRBJ1-4	TRBV21-1	TGTGCCAGCAGCAAACGGGGCCAGGGGGCCGATGAAAAACTGTTTTTT	CASSKRGQGADEKLFF
TRBD2	-	TRBJ2-1	TRBV14	TGTGCCAGCAGCCAAGGACTAGCTCTAAATGAGCAGTTCTTC	CASSQGLALNEQFF
-	once	TRBJ2-7	TRBV18	TGTGCCAGCTCACCACCGGAGGGTTTAAGCTCCTACGAGCAGTACTTC	CASSPPEGLSSYEQYF
-	-	TRBJ2-3	TRBV4-1	TGCGCCAGCAGCCAAGAGGGGACTGGCACAGATACGCAGTATTTT	CASSQEGTGTDTQYF
-	-	TRBJ2-2	TRBV9	TGTGCCAGCAGCGTAGTTCCGGAGGCGGGTACCGGGGAGCTGTTTTTT	CASSVVPEAGTGELFF
TRBD2	-	TRBJ2-4	TRBV19	TGTGCCAGTAGTATAGTTGGGGCTAGCGGGGGACCCCGGTACAAAAACATTCAGTACTTC	CASSIVGASGGPRYKNIQYF
-	-	TRBJ1-1	TRBV19	TGTGCCAGCACGACCCCAGGGGTCACTGAAGCTTTCTTT	CASTTPGVTEAFF
-	-	TRBJ2-1	TRBV25-1	TGTGCCAGCAGTGAATCCCTCAATGAGCAGTTCTTC	CASSESLNEQFF
TRBD1	-	TRBJ2-4	TRBV12-5	TGTGCTAGTGGTTTGGACACAGGGGAAGCCAAAAACATTCAGTACTTC	CASGLDTGEAKNIQYF
TRBD1	-	TRBJ2-1	TRBV7-3	TGTGCCAGCAGTAACCGACAGGGGGCTCTCAATGAGCAGTTCTTC	CASSNRQGALNEQFF
TRBD2	-	TRBJ2-3	TRBV4-3	TGCGCCAGCAGCCAAGAACCCCCCTTATTAGCGGGCTCAGAAGCGGGGACGCAGTATTTT	CASSQEPPLLAGSEAGTQYF
-	-	TRBJ2-2	TRBV5-1	TGCGCCAGCAGCTTGGTAGCGAGAACCGGGGAGCTGTTTTTT	CASSLVARTGELFF
-	-	TRBJ2-1	TRBV6-2/TRBV6-3	TGTGCCAGCAGTTACTCGAAGGCAGGGGTCAATGAGCAGTTCTTC	CASSYSKAGVNEQFF
-	-	TRBJ2-1	TRBV27	TGTGCCAGCAGTTTCGCTTACGCGGGTAACGAGCAGTTCTTC	CASSFAYAGNEQFF
-	-	TRBJ1-1	TRBV6-5	TGTGCCAGCAGTAAGACACCTACGAACACTGAAGCTTTCTTT	CASSKTPTNTEAFF
-	-	TRBJ1-2	TRBV19	TGTGCCAGTAGTTTCATAGGGGGGGCTGGCTACACCTTC	CASSFIGGAGYTF
-	-	TRBJ2-1	TRBV23-1	TGCGCCAGCAGAGAGGCAGATTCCTACAATGAGCAGTTCTTC	CASREADSYNEQFF
-	-	TRBJ1-5	TRBV19	TGTGCCAGTAGTATATGGAGAATACGTAGCAATCAGCCCCAGCATTTT	CASSIWRIRSNQPQHF
-	once	TRBJ1-1	TRBV11-1	TGTGCCAGCAGCTTAGGTATGCGACTTATTGAAGCTTTCTTT	CASSLGMRLIEAFF
-	-	TRBJ2-7	TRBV19	TGTGCCAGTAGTATGGCAGGGACCTACGAGCAGTACTTC	CASSMAGTYEQYF
-	-	TRBJ1-6	TRBV30	TGTGCCTTGGGGGGGCACAATTCACCCCTCCACTTT	CALGGHNSPLHF
-	-	TRBJ2-1	TRBV29-1	TGCAGCGTTGAGGGTGAGACGGCGGCCAATGAGCAGTTCTTC	CSVEGETAANEQFF
TRBD1	-	TRBJ1-5	TRBV27	TGTGCCAGCAGTTTCGACAGGGGGCGTTTATGGAATCAGCCCCAGCATTTT	CASSFDRGRLWNQPQHF
-	-	TRBJ1-4	TRBV5-4	TGTGCCAGCAGCTTGGGTGGGGGGAATGAAAAACTGTTTTTT	CASSLGGGNEKLFF
-	-	TRBJ2-2	TRBV24-1	TGTGCCACCAGTGACCCAGCCGCGAGCGGGAACACCGGGGAGCTGTTTTTT	CATSDPAASGNTGELFF
-	-	TRBJ2-7	TRBV5-1	TGCGCCAGCAGCTTGTCGCGGGGCCTCTCCTACGAGCAGTACTTC	CASSLSRGLSYEQYF
TRBD1	-	TRBJ1-2	TRBV6-6	TGTGCCAGCAGTCTCACAGGGGTTGTTGGTGGCTACACCTTC	CASSLTGVVGGYTF
-	few	TRBJ2-2	TRBV4-3	TGCGCCAGCAGCCAAGATTTCAGGTCCGGCACCGGGGAGCTGTTTTTT	CASSQDFRSGTGELFF
-	-	TRBJ1-6	TRBV7-2	TGTGCCAGCAGCCTGGACACTGGTTCACCCCTCCACTTT	CASSLDTGSPLHF
-	once	TRBJ1-1	TRBV6-1	TGTGCCAGCAGTGAAATGAAGGGGTTGGACACTGAAGCTTTCTTT	CASSEMKGLDTEAFF
-	-	TRBJ1-5	TRBV3-1/TRBV3-2	TGTGCCAGCAGCCCGAATCGACAGGGCAATCAGCCCCAGCATTTT	CASSPNRQGNQPQHF
TRBD1	once	TRBJ2-7	TRBV9	TGTGCCAGCAGCGTAGGGACAGGGGGAACCTACGAGCAGTACTTC	CASSVGTGGTYEQYF
-	-	TRBJ1-2	TRBV19	TGTGCCAGTAGTCTACTCGAGGTGAGGAGAGGCTACACCTTC	CASSLLEVRRGYTF
TRBD1	-	TRBJ1-3	TRBV5-1	TGCGCCAGCAGCCCCGGACAGGGAATAACTGGAAACACCATATATTTT	CASSPGQGITGNTIYF
-	-	TRBJ1-3	TRBV27	TGTGCCAGCAACCCCCCGGGAGAAACTGGAAACACCATATATTTT	CASNPPGETGNTIYF
-	-	TRBJ1-4	TRBV7-9	TGTGCCAGCAGCGGATCCGGGACACCCGCGGGAAAACTGTTTTTT	CASSGSGTPAGKLFF
TRBD1	few	TRBJ1-2	TRBV25-1	TGTGCCAGCAGTAGGACAGGGGTCGCTGGCTACACCTTC	CASSRTGVAGYTF
-	-	TRBJ1-5	TRBV7-9	TGTGCCAGCAGTTTGACAGATAGCAATCAGCCCCAGCATTTT	CASSLTDSNQPQHF